The next 13 T cell receptor beta chains were all read from a single sample in a study of blood T cell repertoires in COVID-19. Here immunoSEQ multiplex PCR was the method, and the copy in TCRdb shows in-frame clones only, minus some. The data show approximately 90,000 clones, more than 65% seen once. Input material: peripheral blood. These receptors were collected from a man between 65 and 79 years old with COVID-19, enrolled during active disease.

The chain is built from TRBV3-1 (or the pseudogene TRBV3-2) and TRBJ1-1; D perhaps matches TRBD1 (6 bases). Between the trimmed V and J ends, which lost 1 base and 5 bases, there was a span of 20 bases. This CDR3 spans 17 amino acids. CDR1 is LGHDT, CDR2 YNNKEL, per germline (reference sequence). CDR3 sequence (DNA): TGTGCCAGCAGCCAAGTTACTAGGGGGTTCGGCGGAACTGAAGCTTTCTTT. Its protein is CASSQVTRGFGGTEAFF.

This clone was detected only a few times. The chain combines TRBV7-8 with TRBJ2-7, with 8 bases lining up with TRBD1. This CDR3 comprises 14 residues. CDR1 and CDR2 (germline): SGHVS, FQNEAQ. V was pared by 0 bases and J by 8 bases, with 6 bases of the junction left unmatched. CDR3 in amino acids: CASSLADRAPQQYF. CDR3 in DNA: TGTGCCAGCAGCTTAGCGGACAGGGCCCCCCAGCAGTACTTC.

The CDR3 here is CASSGRGGSPLHF. In nucleotides, the CDR3 is TGTGCCAGCAGTGGCCGAGGGGGCTCACCCCTCCACTTT. The genes are TRBV12-3 or TRBV12-4 and TRBJ1-6; 7 bases are shared with TRBD1. CDR3 size: 13 residues. Trimming took 5 bases from V and 10 from J; bases not matched to a gene: 5.

The chain recombines TRBV7-2 with TRBJ1-4; 10 bases line up with TRBD1. Losses at the gene ends were 0 bases for V and 3 bases for J; bases not matched to a gene: 7. The CDR3 contains 18 residues. Germline V gene data show CDR1 as SGHTA and CDR2 as FQGNSA. The CDR3 reads CASSLAGDRGSANEKLFF. CDR3 coding DNA: TGTGCCAGCAGCTTAGCGGGGGACAGGGGTTCGGCTAATGAAAAACTGTTTTTT.

The rearrangement uses TRBV30 and TRBJ1-5, with 8 bases fitting TRBD1. CDR1 is GTSNPN and CDR2 is SVGIG in the germline V gene (reference sequence). After removal of 5 bases from V and 1 base from J, the junction contained 4 bases not matched to a gene. The CDR3 length is 14 residues. CDR3 DNA: TGTGCCTGGGCTAGGACAGGGAGCAATCAGCCCCAGCATTTT. As protein: CAWARTGSNQPQHF.

This chain links TRBV7-3 with TRBJ2-3, with a possible D match to TRBD2 (6 bases). The germline V and J ends were trimmed by 3 bases and 4 bases, with 8 bases remaining between them. Germline-derived CDR1 and CDR2 are SGHTA and FQGTGA. CDR3 length equals 13 residues. The CDR3 loop reads CASSLGGSDTQYF. The DNA for the CDR3 is TGTGCCAGCAGCTTGGGGGGTTCAGATACGCAGTATTTT.

This rearrangement joins TRBV3-1 (or the pseudogene TRBV3-2) to TRBJ1-3, with TRBD1 matching over 10 bases. CDR1 is LGHDT and CDR2 is YNNKEL in the germline V gene (reference sequence). V trimming: 3 bases; J trimming: 8 bases; junction bases outside the gene matches: 7. The length of the CDR3 is 15 residues. CDR3 sequence: CASSHQGTGEYTIYF. The CDR3, as DNA: TGTGCCAGCAGCCATCAAGGGACAGGGGAGTACACCATATATTTT.

This sequence joins TRBV6-6 and TRBJ1-5; D is perhaps TRBD1 (5 bases). Trimming removed 0 bases from V and 6 bases from J, with 12 bases in between. Germline V CDR1 and CDR2: MNHNY, SVGAGI (reference sequence). The CDR3 extends over 15 amino acids. CDR3 sequence (DNA): TGTGCCAGCAGTTACTCTTTGCAGGGAGGTCAGCCCCAGCATTTT. Protein product: CASSYSLQGGQPQHF.

The J gene is TRBJ2-5, the V gene TRBV6-2 or TRBV6-3; no reliable D call. Looked up from germline, CDR1 is MNHEY and CDR2 is SVGEGT. Between the trimmed V and J ends, which lost 4 bases and 1 base, there was a span of 16 bases. The CDR3 is 16 amino acids. Written as DNA, the CDR3 is TGTGCCAGCAGTTCAAATCTAGTAGGTACCCAAGAGACCCAGTACTTC. It codes for CASSSNLVGTQETQYF.

The chain is built from TRBV9 and TRBJ2-3, with 7 bases that match TRBD2. The CDR3 covers 13 residues. CDR1 is SGDLS and CDR2 is YYNGEE in the germline V gene. After removal of 4 bases from V and 1 base from J, the junction contained 0 bases not matched to a gene. The CDR3: CASSRGGTDTQYF. CDR3 DNA: TGTGCCAGCAGCCGGGGGGGCACAGATACGCAGTATTTT. The whole variable domain, remainder taken from reference TRBV9 and TRBJ2-3, is DSGVTQTPKHLITATGQRVTLRCSPRSGDLSVYWYQQSLDQGLQFLIQYYNGEERAKGNILERFSAQQFPDLHSELNLSSLELGDSALYFCASSRGGTDTQYFGPGTRLTVL.

In DNA form, the CDR3 reads TGTGCCAGCAGCCAGGACACCAGGGGGCAGCAGTACTTC. Amino acids: CASSQDTRGQQYF. V gene TRBV3-1 (or the pseudogene TRBV3-2) combines with J gene TRBJ2-7, with 8 positions matching TRBD1. The CDR3 sequence is 13 residues long. V lost 3 bases, J lost 8 bases, and 6 bases stayed unmatched. Germline assignment: CDR1 LGHDT and CDR2 YNNKEL (reference sequence).

The chain carries TRBV7-2 and TRBJ2-7; D possibly corresponds to TRBD1 (6 bases). The CDR3 has 11 residues. V dropped 11 bases and J dropped 1 base, with 9 bases sitting between them. The germline V gene has CDR1 SGHTA and CDR2 FQGNSA. The CDR3 region has the DNA TGTGCCTCCCAGGGGTCCTACGAGCAGTACTTC. It encodes CASQGSYEQYF.

V usage is TRBV6-6 and J usage is TRBJ2-7; 8 nucleotides align to TRBD1. CDR3 length: 12 amino acids. V lost 5 bases to trimming and J lost 4 bases; unmatched junction nucleotides: 1. CDR1 and CDR2 from the germline V gene are MNHNY and SVGAGI (reference sequence). DNA for the CDR3: TGTGCCAGCAGTACAGGGGGTTACGAGCAGTACTTC. Translating it yields CASSTGGYEQYF.